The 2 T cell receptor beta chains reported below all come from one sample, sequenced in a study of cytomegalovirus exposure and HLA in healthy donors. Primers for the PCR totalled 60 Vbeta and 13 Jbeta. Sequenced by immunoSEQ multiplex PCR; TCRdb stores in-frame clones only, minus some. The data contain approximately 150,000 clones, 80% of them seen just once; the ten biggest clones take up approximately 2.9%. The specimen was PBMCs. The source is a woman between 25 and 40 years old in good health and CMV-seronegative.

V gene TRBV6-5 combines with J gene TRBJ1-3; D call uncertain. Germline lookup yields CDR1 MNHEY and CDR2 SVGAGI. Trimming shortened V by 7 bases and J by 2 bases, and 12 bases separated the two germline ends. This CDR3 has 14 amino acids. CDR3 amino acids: CASTSVETGNTIYF. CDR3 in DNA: TGTGCCAGCACCTCGGTTGAGACTGGAAACACCATATATTTT.

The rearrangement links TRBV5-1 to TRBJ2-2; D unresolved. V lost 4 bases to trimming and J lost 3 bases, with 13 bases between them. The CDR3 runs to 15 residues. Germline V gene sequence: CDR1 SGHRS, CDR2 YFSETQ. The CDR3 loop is CASSARPQDTGELFF. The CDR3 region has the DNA TGCGCCAGCAGCGCAAGGCCCCAGGACACCGGGGAGCTGTTTTTT.